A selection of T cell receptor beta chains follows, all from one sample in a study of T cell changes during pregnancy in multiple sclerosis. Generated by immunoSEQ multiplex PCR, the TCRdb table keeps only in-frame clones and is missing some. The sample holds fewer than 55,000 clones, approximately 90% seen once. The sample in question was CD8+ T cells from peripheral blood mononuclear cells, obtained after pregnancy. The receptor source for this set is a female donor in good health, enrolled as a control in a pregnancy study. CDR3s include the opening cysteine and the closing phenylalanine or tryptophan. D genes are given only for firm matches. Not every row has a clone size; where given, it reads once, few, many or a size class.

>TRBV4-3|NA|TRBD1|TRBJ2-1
TGCGCCAGCAGCTCCTGGGACAGGGGTAGCGATGAGCAGTTCTTC
CASSSWDRGSDEQFF
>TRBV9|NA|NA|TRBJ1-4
TGTGCCAGCAGCCCCCGCCTAAAAGGACAGCCGGATAATGAAAAACTGTTTTTT
CASSPRLKGQPDNEKLFF
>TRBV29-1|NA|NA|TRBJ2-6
TGCAGCGTTGAGTGGCAGGGCGCTGGGGCCAACGTCCTGACTTTC
CSVEWQGAGANVLTF
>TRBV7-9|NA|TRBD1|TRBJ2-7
TGTGCCAGCAGCTCCCGGGACAGTGCCTACGAGCAGTACTTC
CASSSRDSAYEQYF
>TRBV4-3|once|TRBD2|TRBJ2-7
TGCGCCAGCAGCCAGGCCCGGGGGGGTGCTTACTACGAGCAGTACTTC
CASSQARGGAYYEQYF
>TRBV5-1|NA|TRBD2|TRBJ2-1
TGCGCCAGCAGTCCTAGCGGGGGGGCGAGGTACAATGAGCAGTTCTTC
CASSPSGGARYNEQFF
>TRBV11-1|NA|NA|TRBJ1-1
TGTGCCAGCAGGGGGGGAGACCAAGCTTTCTTT
CASRGGDQAFF
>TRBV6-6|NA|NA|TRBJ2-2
TGTGCCAGCAGTTACCCTGGCGGGCCGAACACCGGGGAGCTGTTTTTT
CASSYPGGPNTGELFF
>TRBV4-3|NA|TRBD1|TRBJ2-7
TGCGCCAGCAGCCAAACTCTGTGGGACAGTACGAATGAGCAGTACTTC
CASSQTLWDSTNEQYF
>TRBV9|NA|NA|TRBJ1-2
TGTGCCAGCAGCGGACGAACCTCGGGAGCAGGCTATGGCTACACCTTC
CASSGRTSGAGYGYTF
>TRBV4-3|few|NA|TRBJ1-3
TGCGCCAGCAGCCAAGGAGGAAGAGCTGGAAACACCATATATTTT
CASSQGGRAGNTIYF
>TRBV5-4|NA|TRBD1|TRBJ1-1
TGTGCCAGCAGCTTGACGGGACAGGGAGTGGCAAAGAACACTGAAGCTTTCTTT
CASSLTGQGVAKNTEAFF
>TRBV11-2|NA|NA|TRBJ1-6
TGTGCCAGCAGCTTAGGAGTTTGGAGGACCTATAATTCACCCCTCCACTTT
CASSLGVWRTYNSPLHF
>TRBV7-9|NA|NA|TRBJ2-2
TGTGCCAGCAGCTCTGGCGCGGGATGGGCCGGGGAGCTGTTTTTT
CASSSGAGWAGELFF
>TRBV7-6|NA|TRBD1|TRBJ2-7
TGTGCCAGCAGCTTGACAGGGGGTGGCTACGAGCAGTACTTC
CASSLTGGGYEQYF
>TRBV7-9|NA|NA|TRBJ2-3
TGTGCCAGCACTCCTAAAAGGGACACATCAGATACGCAGTATTTT
CASTPKRDTSDTQYF
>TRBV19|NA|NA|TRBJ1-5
TGTGCCAGTAGTATAGATCGGGGGGTCTATCAGCCCCAGCATTTT
CASSIDRGVYQPQHF
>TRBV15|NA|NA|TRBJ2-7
TGTGCCACCGTAGACAGCTCGAACTCCTACGAGCAGTACTTC
CATVDSSNSYEQYF
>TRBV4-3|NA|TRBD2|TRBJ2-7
TGCGCCAGCAGCCAAGATTTCGCTAGCGGCTCCTACGAGCAGTACTTC
CASSQDFASGSYEQYF
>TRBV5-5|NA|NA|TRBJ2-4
TGTGCCAGCAGCTGGGGCGAAATTCAGTACTTC
CASSWGEIQYF
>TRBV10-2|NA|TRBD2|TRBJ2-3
TGCGCCAGCAGTGAGTTTCTAGCGGGGGGCAGTTCGGACACAGATACGCAGTATTTT
CASSEFLAGGSSDTDTQYF
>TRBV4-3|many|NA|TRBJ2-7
TGCGCCAGCAGCCAACAGCGGACGGCAACCTACGAGCAGTACTTC
CASSQQRTATYEQYF
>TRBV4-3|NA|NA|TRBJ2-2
TGCGCCAGCAGCCAAGAGGGTTGGGGCGGCGGGGAGCTGTTTTTT
CASSQEGWGGGELFF
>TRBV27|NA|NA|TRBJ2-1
TGTGCCAGCAGTTTGGGGGGGCCCTATTCCCCCTACAATGAGCAGTTCTTC
CASSLGGPYSPYNEQFF
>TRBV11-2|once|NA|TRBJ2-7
TGTGCCAGCAGCTCCCTCGGCGGGGATGGGACCTACGAGCAGTACTTC
CASSSLGGDGTYEQYF
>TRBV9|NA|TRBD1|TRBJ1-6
TGTGCCAGCGGCGAGGACAGGGTAAACTCACCCCTCCACTTT
CASGEDRVNSPLHF
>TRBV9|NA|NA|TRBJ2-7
TGTGCCAGCAGCGTGGCCCAGCGCCCCCACGAGCAGTACTTC
CASSVAQRPHEQYF
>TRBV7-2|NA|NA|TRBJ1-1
TGTGCCAGCAGCTTAGGGTACAGCCAAATTGAAGCTTTCTTT
CASSLGYSQIEAFF